The 32 T cell receptor beta chains in this list originate from one sample, sequenced in a study of blood T cell repertoires in COVID-19. Measured with immunoSEQ multiplex PCR; TCRdb has only the in-frame clones, and not every one. This sample carries 180,000 or so clones, about 85% of them seen once, and the ten largest clones take roughly 1.1%. The sequencing input was peripheral blood. These receptors originate from a man aged 55 to 70 who had recovered from COVID-19.

V gene TRBV19 combines with J gene TRBJ2-3, with 9 bases aligning to TRBD2. The V gene end was trimmed by 2 bases and the J gene end by 5 bases; junction bases not matched to a gene: 8. The germline V gene encodes CDR1 LNHDA and CDR2 SQIVND (reference sequence). This CDR3 is 16 amino acids long. CDR3: CASSISGGMPGDTQYF. CDR3 DNA: TGTGCCAGTAGTATAAGCGGGGGGATGCCCGGAGATACGCAGTATTTT.

The chain combines TRBV19 with TRBJ1-2; tentative D call: TRBD1 (6 bases). The V and J ends lost 6 bases and 6 bases respectively, with 14 bases between them. Germline CDR1 and CDR2: LNHDA and SQIVND (reference sequence). This CDR3 is 13 amino acids long. The CDR3 sequence: CASSPNRAHGYTF. In DNA, the CDR3 is TGTGCCAGTAGCCCAAACAGGGCCCATGGCTACACCTTC. The variable domain in full, completed from reference TRBV19 and TRBJ1-2, reads DGGITQSPKYLFRKEGQNVTLSCEQNLNHDAMYWYRQDPGQGLRLIYYSQIVNDFQKGDIAEGYSVSREKKESFPLTVTSAQKNPTAFYLCASSPNRAHGYTFGSGTRLTVV.

This chain's CDR3 is CASSPRGGSTEAFF. CDR3 coding DNA: TGTGCCAGCAGCCCCCGAGGGGGCAGCACTGAAGCTTTCTTT. The rearrangement uses TRBV11-3 and TRBJ1-1; 7 positions agree with TRBD1. The trim removed 5 bases at V and 4 bases at J, leaving 7 bases unmatched. There are 14 residues in the CDR3. Germline CDR1 is SGHNT and CDR2 is YENEEA.

This clone was picked up a small number of times. The chain links TRBV12-3 or TRBV12-4 to TRBJ2-7; possibly TRBD1 for D (5 bases). The CDR3 consists of 13 residues. Trimming shortened V by 6 bases and J by 7 bases, and 16 bases separated the two germline ends. CDR3 amino acids: CASSPQMGREQYF. In DNA, the CDR3 is TGTGCCAGCAGCCCCCAAATGGGGCGGGAGCAGTACTTC.

This chain joins TRBV9 and TRBJ1-1, with D perhaps matching TRBD1 (5 bases). V lost 0 bases to trimming and J lost 0 bases, with 9 bases between them. This CDR3 contains 15 residues. Germline lookup yields CDR1 SGDLS and CDR2 YYNGEE. The chain's CDR3 is CASSVDGGLNTEAFF. The DNA for the CDR3 is TGTGCCAGCAGCGTAGACGGGGGGTTGAACACTGAAGCTTTCTTT.

CDR3 in amino acids: CASSASGTTQETQYF. CDR3 DNA sequence: TGCGCCAGCAGCGCATCCGGGACTACTCAAGAGACCCAGTACTTC. The chain links TRBV5-1 to TRBJ2-5, with 7 positions matching TRBD2. The germline gives CDR1 SGHRS, CDR2 YFSETQ. The CDR3 has 15 residues. After removal of 4 bases from V and 2 bases from J, the junction contained 8 bases not matched to a gene.

This clone was observed once. V is TRBV9 and J is TRBJ2-2; D is unclear. This CDR3 comprises 13 residues. V lost 0 bases and J lost 6, with 6 bases in between. The V gene's germline CDR1 is SGDLS and CDR2 YYNGEE. The CDR3, as DNA: TGTGCCAGCAGCGTAGTCTTATCCGGGGAGCTGTTTTTT. Protein: CASSVVLSGELFF.

The V and J genes are TRBV5-4 and TRBJ1-2; 12 nucleotides match TRBD1. This CDR3 has 17 amino acids. Per the germline V gene, CDR1 is SGHNT and CDR2 is YYREEE (reference sequence). V was clipped by 5 bases and J by 6 bases; unmatched bases: 14. The CDR3 sequence is CASRPQVGGTGGDGYTF. The CDR3 region has the DNA TGTGCCAGCAGACCTCAGGTGGGCGGGACAGGGGGCGATGGCTACACCTTC.

This chain uses TRBV4-2 with TRBJ2-5; possibly TRBD2 for D (6 bases). Trimming cost V 3 bases and J 7 bases, with 12 bases left between them. CDR1 LGHNA and CDR2 YNFKEQ come from the germline V gene. This CDR3 has 13 residues. CDR3 region: CASSHGMGGTQYF. DNA for the CDR3: TGTGCCAGCAGCCACGGAATGGGGGGGACCCAGTACTTC.

The chain recombines TRBV15 with TRBJ1-2; weak D call: TRBD1 (6 bases). Germline V gives CDR1 LNHNV, CDR2 YYDKDF (reference sequence). This CDR3 has 17 residues. V was pared by 3 bases and J by 2 bases, with 19 bases between. CDR3 protein: CATSSLGQIQYNYGYTF. CDR3 bases: TGTGCCACCAGCAGCTTAGGACAGATCCAGTACAACTATGGCTACACCTTC.

The chain links TRBV4-1 to TRBJ2-7; 12 bases map to TRBD2. The trim removed 3 bases at V and 0 bases at J, leaving 9 bases unmatched. The CDR3 extends over 18 amino acids. Germline CDR1 MGHRA, CDR2 YSYEKL. This chain's CDR3 is CASSQDLAGGPSSYEQYF. As DNA, the CDR3 is TGCGCCAGCAGCCAGGATCTAGCGGGGGGGCCGAGCTCCTACGAGCAGTACTTC.

V gene TRBV7-9 combines with J gene TRBJ1-1; tentative D call: TRBD1 (5 bases). CDR3 length: 13 amino acids. Trimming took off 5 bases at V and 5 bases at J, with 12 bases between the two ends. Germline V gene lookup returns CDR1 SEHNR and CDR2 FQNEAQ (reference sequence). CDR3 region: CASSPGSWTEAFF. The DNA of the CDR3 is TGTGCCAGCAGCCCAGGGTCGTGGACTGAAGCTTTCTTT. The complete variable domain, with remaining parts taken from reference TRBV7-9 and TRBJ1-1, reads DTGVSQNPRHKITKRGQNVTFRCDPISEHNRLYWYRQTLGQGPEFLTYFQNEAQLEKSRLLSDRFSAERPKGSFSTLEIQRTEQGDSAMYLCASSPGSWTEAFFGQGTRLTVV.

This clone was seen only a few times. The CDR3 spells CASVSQAGDSPLHF. The DNA of the CDR3 is TGTGCCAGCGTGTCACAGGCAGGGGATTCACCCCTCCACTTT. The V gene is TRBV2, the J gene TRBJ1-6, with a weak D call TRBD1 (6 bases). V lost 8 bases and J 8 bases, leaving 16 bases between the germline ends. The CDR3 extends over 14 amino acids. Germline CDR1 and CDR2: SNHLY and FYNNEI.

This chain uses TRBV30 with TRBJ1-1, with 7 nucleotides matching TRBD1. The length of the CDR3 is 12 residues. In germline, CDR1 is GTSNPN, CDR2 SVGIG (reference sequence). V shed 7 bases and J 9 bases; nucleotides not matched to a gene: 11. CDR3 sequence reads: CASTEGAGKAFF. For the CDR3, the DNA is TGTGCCTCCACGGAGGGGGCTGGTAAAGCTTTCTTT.

This chain connects TRBV27 to TRBJ2-7; D perhaps matches TRBD2 (7 bases). This CDR3 spans 15 amino acids. Trimming shortened V by 5 bases and J by 2 bases, and 16 bases separated the two germline ends. Germline V gene data show CDR1 as MNHEY and CDR2 as SMNVEV (reference sequence). The CDR3 sequence: CASSLRGGATYEQYF. For the CDR3, the DNA is TGTGCCAGCAGTCTCCGAGGGGGGGCAACCTACGAGCAGTACTTC.

The J gene is TRBJ1-2, the V gene TRBV19; 10 nucleotides agree with TRBD1. Trimming removed 5 bases from V and 8 bases from J; junction bases left unmatched: 8. The germline CDR1 and CDR2 sequences are LNHDA and SQIVND (reference sequence). This CDR3 region has 14 residues. The CDR3 coding sequence is TGTGCCAGTAGTTCGACAGGGGGCGCGGGCGGCTACACCTTC. It codes for CASSSTGGAGGYTF.

This chain joins TRBV30 and TRBJ2-2; 12 bases fit TRBD1. This CDR3 comprises 19 residues. J lost 3 bases, V lost 1 base, and 12 bases had no gene match. The germline CDR1 and CDR2 sequences are GTSNPN and SVGIG (reference sequence). The CDR3 spells CAWSDWGQGARADTGELFF. In DNA form, the CDR3 reads TGTGCCTGGAGTGACTGGGGACAGGGGGCGCGTGCGGACACCGGGGAGCTGTTTTTT. Complete variable domain (other parts from reference TRBV30 and TRBJ2-2): SQTIHQWPATLVQPVGSPLSLECTVEGTSNPNLYWYRQAAGRGLQLLFYSVGIGQISSEVPQNLSASRPQDRQFILSSKKLLLSDSGFYLCAWSDWGQGARADTGELFFGEGSRLTVL.

On this clone itself: Sequence at one end of the junction differs from germline and may be a read error. The V and J genes are TRBV5-6 and TRBJ2-3; 8 bases agree with TRBD1. The CDR3 runs to 15 residues. Per germline, CDR1 SGHDT and CDR2 YYEEEE. The CDR3 sequence is CASSLGQGPLNTQYF. CDR3 bases: TGTGCCAGCAGCTTGGGACAGGGGCCCCTTAATACGCAATATTTT.

This rearrangement joins TRBV6-6 to TRBJ2-5; possible D gene TRBD2, 7 bases. The CDR3 length is 16 residues. V was shortened by 6 bases and J by 2 bases, with 19 bases between the two germline ends. Germline CDR1 is MNHNY and CDR2 is SVGAGI (reference sequence). The CDR3 nucleotides read TGTGCCAGCAGCAAACGGGGGCGGGGGACACAAGAGACCCAGTACTTC. Protein product: CASSKRGRGTQETQYF.

The chain links TRBV7-3 to TRBJ2-3, with 11 bases fitting TRBD2. V lost 5 bases to trimming and J lost 2 bases; unmatched junction nucleotides: 3. Germline values: CDR1 SGHTA, CDR2 FQGTGA. The CDR3 is 15 residues long. CDR3 coding DNA: TGTGCCAGCAGCGCGACTAGCGGGGCCACAGATACGCAGTATTTT. Its protein product is CASSATSGATDTQYF.

This sequence joins TRBV4-1 and TRBJ1-4, with D uncertain. The germline gives CDR1 MGHRA, CDR2 YSYEKL. The V gene lost 2 bases and the J gene lost 0 bases, with 7 bases spanning the gap. The CDR3 extends over 15 amino acids. This CDR3 is CASSQFRATNEKLFF. CDR3 coding DNA: TGCGCCAGCAGCCAATTCCGCGCAACTAATGAAAAACTGTTTTTT.

The V gene is TRBV6-6, the J gene TRBJ2-5; D is unresolved. The CDR3 contains 14 residues. Germline loops: CDR1 MNHNY, CDR2 SVGAGI (reference sequence). The V gene lost 4 bases and the J gene lost 4 bases, with 13 bases spanning the gap. This CDR3 is CASSSPGQTETQYF. CDR3 nucleotide sequence: TGTGCCAGCAGTTCCCCCGGTCAAACAGAGACCCAGTACTTC.

The chain carries TRBV12-3 or TRBV12-4 and TRBJ1-5, with a tentative D call TRBD1 (6 bases). The CDR3 spans 13 residues. Trimming removed 6 bases from V and 10 bases from J, with 16 bases in between. CDR3 sequence (DNA): TGTGCCAGCAGACCTGGGGGGGCTGCTCCCCAGCATTTT. It is translated as CASRPGGAAPQHF.

In this sample, this clone turned up many times. This chain joins TRBV19 and TRBJ2-7; 8 bases agree with TRBD1. Trimming cost V 5 bases and J 1 base; bases outside gene matches: 19. This CDR3 has 19 residues. Germline V lookup: CDR1 LNHDA, CDR2 SQIVND (reference sequence). Here the CDR3 reads CASSASRDRTHSKSYEQYF. CDR3 DNA: TGTGCCAGTAGTGCATCCCGGGACAGGACTCACTCTAAATCCTACGAGCAGTACTTC.

J is TRBJ2-7 and V is TRBV9; 7 positions match TRBD1. The ends lost 4 bases at V and 1 base at J; junction bases unmatched: 5. The CDR3 loop spans 14 amino acids. Germline V gives CDR1 SGDLS, CDR2 YYNGEE. CDR3 nucleotides: TGTGCCAGCAGCCCTTTGACAGGGTCCTACGAGCAGTACTTC. Protein sequence: CASSPLTGSYEQYF.

The chain uses TRBV5-5 and TRBJ1-1; D remains unclear. This CDR3 spans 13 amino acids. V dropped 1 base and J dropped 6 bases, with 10 bases sitting between them. Germline V gene data show CDR1 as SGHKS and CDR2 as YYEKEE (reference sequence). The CDR3 nucleotides are TGTGCCAGCAGCTTGAGTCAGGTCTCTGAAGCTTTCTTT. This encodes CASSLSQVSEAFF.

This chain connects TRBV2 to TRBJ2-1, with D perhaps matching TRBD1 (7 bases). Germline lookup yields CDR1 SNHLY and CDR2 FYNNEI. The germline V and J ends were trimmed by 2 bases and 7 bases, with 12 bases remaining between them. The CDR3 is made up of 14 amino acids. The CDR3: CASSEWRGRNEQFF. The CDR3 DNA is TGTGCCAGCAGTGAATGGAGGGGGCGTAATGAGCAGTTCTTC.

The gene calls are TRBV21-1 and TRBJ2-4; the D call TRBD1 from the table was never checked on the DNA. TRBV21-1 is recorded as a pseudogene. CDR3 length equals 14 residues. The chain's CDR3 is CASSKQPRGNIQYF. The CDR3 bases are TGTGCCAGCAGCAAACAGCCAAGGGGAAACATTCAGTACTTC.

This CDR3 is CASSSPHRGMNTEAFF. CDR3 in DNA: TGTGCCAGCAGCTCCCCGCATCGAGGGATGAACACTGAAGCTTTCTTT. This sequence joins TRBV7-3 and TRBJ1-1; D is uncertain. Deletions cut 4 bases from V and 0 bases from J, with 15 bases between. Germline values: CDR1 SGHTA, CDR2 FQGTGA. The CDR3 is 16 amino acids.

This chain uses TRBV18 with TRBJ1-2; 9 positions match TRBD1. The germline V gene has CDR1 KGHSH and CDR2 LQKENI. The V gene end was trimmed by 2 bases and the J gene end by 12 bases; junction bases not matched to a gene: 4. This CDR3 contains 12 residues. In nucleotides, the CDR3 is TGTGCCAGCTCACCAGCGACAGGGGGGGACACCTTC. Translating gives CASSPATGGDTF.

The chain links TRBV7-2 to TRBJ2-7; TRBD2 aligns across 7 bases. This CDR3 spans 15 amino acids. V was pared by 5 bases and J by 2 bases, with 9 bases of the junction left unmatched. Germline-derived CDR1 and CDR2 are SGHTA and FQGNSA. The DNA of the CDR3 is TGTGCCAGCAGCCCCTTCCCGCGGGGGACCTACGAGCAGTACTTC. Translating gives CASSPFPRGTYEQYF.

The genes are TRBV7-6 and TRBJ2-7; 12 bases match TRBD1. The CDR3 contains 18 residues. Germline CDR1 and CDR2: SGHVS and FNYEAQ. Trimming removed 3 bases from V and 4 bases from J; junction bases left unmatched: 13. The CDR3 nucleotides are TGTGCCAGCAGCTTCGGGACAGGGGGCCCTCTCACCCCTTACGAGCAGTACTTC. This translates into CASSFGTGGPLTPYEQYF.